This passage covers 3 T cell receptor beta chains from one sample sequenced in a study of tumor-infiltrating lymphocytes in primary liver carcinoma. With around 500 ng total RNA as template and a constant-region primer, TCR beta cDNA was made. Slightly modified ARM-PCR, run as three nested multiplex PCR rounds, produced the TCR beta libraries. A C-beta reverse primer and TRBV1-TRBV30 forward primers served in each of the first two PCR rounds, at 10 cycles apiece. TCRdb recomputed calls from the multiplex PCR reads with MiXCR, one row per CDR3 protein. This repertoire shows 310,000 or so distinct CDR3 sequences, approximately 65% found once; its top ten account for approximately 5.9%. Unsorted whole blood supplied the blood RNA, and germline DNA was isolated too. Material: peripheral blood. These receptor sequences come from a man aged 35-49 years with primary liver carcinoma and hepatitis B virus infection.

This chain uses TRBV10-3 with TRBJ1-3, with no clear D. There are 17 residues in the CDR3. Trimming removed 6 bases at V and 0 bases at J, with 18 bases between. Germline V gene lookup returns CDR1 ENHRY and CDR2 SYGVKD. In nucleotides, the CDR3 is TGTGCCATCAGAGATTCGAGAGGCGCCGTCTCTGGAAACACCATATATTTT. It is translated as CAIRDSRGAVSGNTIYF.

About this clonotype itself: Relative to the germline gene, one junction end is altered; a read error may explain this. The CDR3 loop reads CASSTSGRSPDTQYF. CDR3 nucleotide sequence: TGTGCTAGCAGCACTAGCGGGAGGTCCCCAGATACGCAGTATTTT. V and J are TRBV11-2 and TRBJ2-3; 12 bases fit TRBD2. The germline gives CDR1 SGHAT, CDR2 FQNNGV. This CDR3 has 15 residues.

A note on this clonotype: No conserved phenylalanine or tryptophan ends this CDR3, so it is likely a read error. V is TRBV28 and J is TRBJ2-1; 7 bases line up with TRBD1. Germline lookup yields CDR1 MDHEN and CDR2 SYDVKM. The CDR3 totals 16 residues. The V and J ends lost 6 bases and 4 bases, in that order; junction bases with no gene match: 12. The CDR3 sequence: CASSLFGQERYNEQFL. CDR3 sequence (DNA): TGTGCCAGCAGCCTCTTCGGACAGGAAAGATACAATGAGCAGTTCCTC.